This T cell receptor beta chain originates from a study of blood T cell repertoires in COVID-19. The method was immunoSEQ multiplex PCR; TCRdb's version includes in-frame clones alone and lacks a portion of them. Of some 190,000 clones in the sample, less than 90% are singletons; the top ten hold around 21%. V was pared by 4 bases and J by 3 bases, with 19 bases between. Germline lookup yields CDR1 MDHEN and CDR2 SYDVKM. The length of the CDR3 is 16 residues. The gene calls are TRBV28 and TRBJ2-7, with a possible D match to TRBD2 (5 bases). This clonotype was obtained from a human donor in a cohort sampled during active COVID-19. Sequencing was done on a sample of peripheral blood. CDR3 DNA: TGTGCCAGCAGTTCCATCGCACCGGGATCCAACTACGAGCAGTACTTC. It is translated as CASSSIAPGSNYEQYF. The whole variable domain, filled in from reference TRBV28 and TRBJ2-7, reads DVKVTQSSRYLVKRTGEKVFLECVQDMDHENMFWYRQDPGLGLRLIYFSYDVKMKEKGDIPEGYSVSREKKERFSLILESASTNQTSMYLCASSSIAPGSNYEQYFGPGTRLTVT.